Described below is a single T cell receptor (beta chain) sequence and its context. Its target is unknown. Treatment here: over 15 received Ad26.COV2.S at low or high dose, single or two shots; 5 received placebo; per-sample allocation not given. Day 63 following the first vaccine or placebo injection was when the samples were taken. The data originate from a study of Ad26.COV2.S vaccination and SARS-CoV-2 variants. Repertoires were generated with immunoSEQ multiplex PCR, while TCRdb's copy carries only in-frame clones and drops some. The sample lists about 320,000 clones; about 82% were seen once. General study results and limits: A substantial breadth of spike-specific CD8+ and CD4+ T cell responses after vaccination has been reported.

Germline CDR1 reads MGHRA; CDR2 reads YSYEKL. This CDR3 spans 14 amino acids. V shed 1 base and J shed 4 bases, with 8 bases lying between them. This clonotype originated in a person between 18 and 65 years old who received the Ad26.COV2.S COVID-19 vaccine or a placebo. Sequenced material: peripheral blood, taken in a trial of Ad26.COV2.S vaccine versus placebo. The J gene is TRBJ2-1, the V gene TRBV4-1; D gene ambiguous. DNA of the CDR3: TGCGCCAGCAGCCAAGCGGGCCTGTACAATGAGCAGTTCTTC. It is translated as CASSQAGLYNEQFF.